This passage covers 14 T cell receptor beta chains from one sample sequenced in a study of blood T cell repertoires in COVID-19. The repertoire was sequenced with immunoSEQ multiplex PCR; TCRdb's copy has only in-frame clones and lacks some. The sample holds tens of thousands of clones, 85% seen once. The sequenced sample was peripheral blood. The receptors here all came from a man aged 80 or over with acute or convalescent COVID-19.

This rearrangement joins TRBV19 to TRBJ2-1; 8 positions agree with TRBD1. Per germline, CDR1 LNHDA and CDR2 SQIVND (reference sequence). This CDR3 contains 13 residues. V was clipped by 4 bases and J by 7 bases; unmatched bases: 3. CDR3 in DNA: TGTGCCAGTAGTAGTCAGGGGGCGAATGAGCAGTTCTTC. Translated, it gives CASSSQGANEQFF.

This chain connects TRBV2 to TRBJ2-5; D is possibly TRBD1 (6 bases). The CDR3 has 16 amino acids. The germline gives CDR1 SNHLY, CDR2 FYNNEI. Trimming cost V 0 bases and J 3 bases, with 14 bases left between them. The CDR3 protein is CASSEAFRPGEETQYF. CDR3 DNA: TGTGCCAGCAGTGAAGCGTTTCGGCCAGGGGAAGAGACCCAGTACTTC.

This clone has just one count. DNA for the CDR3: TGTGCCAGCAGACCCCTTAGCGGGGTATACGAGCAGTACTTC. This encodes CASRPLSGVYEQYF. The V and J genes are TRBV7-2 and TRBJ2-7; the match to TRBD2 covers 8 bases. Germline V gene lookup returns CDR1 SGHTA and CDR2 FQGNSA. V was pared by 6 bases and J by 4 bases, with 8 bases of the junction left unmatched. CDR3 length: 14 residues.

The CDR3 here is CASSFHSGANVLTF. For the CDR3, the DNA is TGTGCCAGCAGCTTCCACTCTGGGGCCAACGTCCTGACTTTC. This sequence joins TRBV7-9 and TRBJ2-6; D gene unclear. Germline CDR1 and CDR2: SEHNR and FQNEAQ (reference sequence). Trimming shortened V by 3 bases and J by 0 bases, and 3 bases separated the two germline ends. The CDR3 loop spans 14 amino acids. The complete variable domain, with remaining parts taken from reference TRBV7-9 and TRBJ2-6, reads DTGVSQNPRHKITKRGQNVTFRCDPISEHNRLYWYRQTLGQGPEFLTYFQNEAQLEKSRLLSDRFSAERPKGSFSTLEIQRTEQGDSAMYLCASSFHSGANVLTFGAGSRLTVL.

This clone was observed a handful of times. The V gene is TRBV6-6, the J gene TRBJ1-2; 10 bases align to TRBD1. The CDR3 sequence is 18 residues long. Germline V CDR1 and CDR2: MNHNY, SVGAGI (reference sequence). After removal of 5 bases from V and 4 bases from J, the junction contained 16 bases not matched to a gene. Here the CDR3 reads CASSRDGRDRGFSYGYTF. In DNA, the CDR3 is TGTGCCAGCAGTCGAGACGGCCGGGACAGGGGTTTTAGCTATGGCTACACCTTC.

This chain connects TRBV24-1 to TRBJ2-5, with TRBD1 matching 8 bases. Germline CDR1 KGHDR, CDR2 SFDVKD. The CDR3 sequence is 15 residues long. The trim removed 3 bases at V and 2 bases at J, leaving 4 bases unmatched. The CDR3 loop is CATSDTGQGQETQYF. In nucleotides, the CDR3 is TGTGCCACCAGTGATACCGGACAGGGACAAGAGACCCAGTACTTC.

The rearrangement uses TRBV27 and TRBJ2-5, with a possible D match to TRBD1 (5 bases). Trimming shortened V by 8 bases and J by 1 base, and 17 bases separated the two germline ends. The V gene's germline CDR1 is MNHEY and CDR2 SMNVEV (reference sequence). The CDR3 consists of 15 residues. CDR3 nucleotide sequence: TGTGCCAGCGGCGCCGACGGACACTTCCAAGAGACCCAGTACTTC. This sequence encodes CASGADGHFQETQYF.

The chain is built from TRBV11-2 and TRBJ1-3; 9 bases are shared with TRBD1. After removal of 5 bases from V and 0 bases from J, the junction contained 5 bases not matched to a gene. The CDR3 spans 16 residues. The germline gives CDR1 SGHAT, CDR2 FQNNGV. Here the CDR3 DNA reads TGTGCCAGCAGCAACACGGGACAGGGCTCTGGAAACACCATATATTTT. Amino acid sequence: CASSNTGQGSGNTIYF.

The chain uses TRBV7-9 and TRBJ2-3; D is ambiguous. This CDR3 is built from 11 residues. Germline V lookup: CDR1 SEHNR, CDR2 FQNEAQ (reference sequence). The ends were cut back, 4 bases at V and 3 bases at J, with 2 bases in the middle. The CDR3 here is CASSSTDTQYF. DNA for the CDR3: TGTGCCAGCAGCTCTACAGATACGCAGTATTTT.

The rearrangement links TRBV7-8 to TRBJ1-1; D gene uncertain. The germline V gene encodes CDR1 SGHVS and CDR2 FQNEAQ. The V end was cut by 4 bases, the J end by 1 base, with 13 bases between. CDR3 length equals 15 residues. CDR3 nucleotides: TGTGCCAGCAGCTCCCGGACGGAGGGGAACACTGAAGCTTTCTTT. Translating it yields CASSSRTEGNTEAFF. The complete variable domain, with remaining parts taken from reference TRBV7-8 and TRBJ1-1, reads GAGVSQSPRYKVAKRGQDVALRCDPISGHVSLFWYQQALGQGPEFLTYFQNEAQLDKSGLPSDRFFAERPEGSVSTLKIQRTQQEDSAVYLCASSSRTEGNTEAFFGQGTRLTVV.

The chain recombines TRBV7-2 with TRBJ2-7; maybe TRBD1 (6 bases). The germline gives CDR1 SGHTA, CDR2 FQGNSA. The CDR3 covers 13 residues. V lost 3 bases and J 2 bases, leaving 8 bases between the germline ends. Written as DNA, the CDR3 is TGTGCCAGCAGCTTGGACAGTCCCTACGAGCAGTACTTC. Its protein product is CASSLDSPYEQYF.

V is TRBV3-1 (or the pseudogene TRBV3-2) and J is TRBJ2-1, with 9 bases aligning to TRBD1. The CDR3 is 15 residues long. The germline V gene encodes CDR1 LGHDT and CDR2 YNNKEL (reference sequence). The trim removed 6 bases at V and 3 bases at J, leaving 6 bases unmatched. CDR3 sequence: CASRSGTGFYNEQFF. The CDR3 DNA reads TGTGCCAGCAGGTCCGGGACAGGGTTCTACAATGAGCAGTTCTTC.

The chain combines TRBV7-6 with TRBJ1-1; no definite D call. CDR3 size: 13 residues. Trimming pared 1 base from V and 4 bases from J, leaving 7 bases between. Germline CDR1 SGHVS, CDR2 FNYEAQ. The CDR3 here is CASSLGAGTEAFF. For the CDR3, the DNA is TGTGCCAGCAGCTTAGGGGCGGGCACTGAAGCTTTCTTT. The whole variable domain, remainder taken from reference TRBV7-6 and TRBJ1-1, is GAGVSQSPRYKVTKRGQDVALRCDPISGHVSLYWYRQALGQGPEFLTYFNYEAQQDKSGLPNDRFSAERPEGSISTLTIQRTEQRDSAMYRCASSLGAGTEAFFGQGTRLTVV.

The chain recombines TRBV4-3 with TRBJ1-3; the D gene is possibly TRBD1 (5 bases). The CDR3 extends over 16 amino acids. The germline CDR1 and CDR2 sequences are LGHNA and YSLEER. V was trimmed by 0 bases and J by 2 bases, leaving 11 bases between them. CDR3 nucleotide sequence: TGCGCCAGCAGCCAAGATCCCGGGGGTACTGGAAACACCATATATTTT. Translated, it gives CASSQDPGGTGNTIYF.